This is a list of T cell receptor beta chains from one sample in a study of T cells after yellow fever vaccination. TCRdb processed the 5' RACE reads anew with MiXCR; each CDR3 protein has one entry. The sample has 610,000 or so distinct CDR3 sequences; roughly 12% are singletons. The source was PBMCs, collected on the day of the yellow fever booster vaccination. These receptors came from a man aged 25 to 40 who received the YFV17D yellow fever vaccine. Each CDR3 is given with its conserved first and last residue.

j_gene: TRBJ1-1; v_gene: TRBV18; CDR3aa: CASSKEGDTEAFF
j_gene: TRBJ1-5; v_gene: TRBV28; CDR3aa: CASTTGQGDQPQHF
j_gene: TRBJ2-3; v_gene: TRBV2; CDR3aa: CASSEVGLSIKDDTQYF
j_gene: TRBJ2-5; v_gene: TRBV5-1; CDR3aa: CASSPGDEETQYF
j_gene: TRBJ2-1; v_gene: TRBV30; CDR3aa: CAWSFGGGWNEQFF
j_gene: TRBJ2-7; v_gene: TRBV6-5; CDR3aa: CASSYSTGSDEQYF
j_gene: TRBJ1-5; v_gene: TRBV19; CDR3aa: CASRGDMGNQPQHF
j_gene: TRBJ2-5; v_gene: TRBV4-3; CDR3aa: CASSQDTTGSETQYF
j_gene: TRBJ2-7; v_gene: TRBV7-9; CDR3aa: CASSLGALTYEQYF
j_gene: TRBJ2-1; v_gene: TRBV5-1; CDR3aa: CASSLDASRKFF
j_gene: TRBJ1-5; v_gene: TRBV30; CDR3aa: CAWSVPGGSQPQHF
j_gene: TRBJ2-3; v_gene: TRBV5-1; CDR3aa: CASSLAPGKDTQYF
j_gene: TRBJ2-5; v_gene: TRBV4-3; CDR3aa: CASSPRGLAEQETQYF
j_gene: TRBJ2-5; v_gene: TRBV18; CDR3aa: CASSVFSGRTNQETQYF
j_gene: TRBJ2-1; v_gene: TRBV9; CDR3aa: CASSVVPENNEQFF
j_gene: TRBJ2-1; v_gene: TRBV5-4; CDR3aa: CASSHRIENEQFF
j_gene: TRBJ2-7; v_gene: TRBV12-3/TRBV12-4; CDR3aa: CASSFFSGGETGQYF
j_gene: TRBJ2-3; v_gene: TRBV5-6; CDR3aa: CASSFGQAIPSRRSTDTQYF
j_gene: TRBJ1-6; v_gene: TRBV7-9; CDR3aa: CASSTGWNSPLHF
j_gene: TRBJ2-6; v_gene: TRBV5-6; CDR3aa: CASSSSFRANVLTF
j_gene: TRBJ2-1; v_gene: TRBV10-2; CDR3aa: CASSESMGQGYNEQFF
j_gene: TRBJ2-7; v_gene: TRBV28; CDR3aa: CASSTSAWGYEQYF
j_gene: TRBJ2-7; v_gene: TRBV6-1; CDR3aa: CASSTAGTSETYEQYF
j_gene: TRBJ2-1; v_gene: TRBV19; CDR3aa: CASSIRHLNEQFF
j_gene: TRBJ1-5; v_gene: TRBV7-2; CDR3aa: CASSLRQGWSNQPQHF
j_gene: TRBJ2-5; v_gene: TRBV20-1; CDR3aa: CSANPQGTQYF
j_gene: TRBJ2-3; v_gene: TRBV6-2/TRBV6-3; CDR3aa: CASSSPAGGATDTQYF
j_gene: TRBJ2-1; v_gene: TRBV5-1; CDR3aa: CASSLDLVASGYNEQFF
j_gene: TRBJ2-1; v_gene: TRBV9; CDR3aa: CASSVLGGSGVYNEQFF
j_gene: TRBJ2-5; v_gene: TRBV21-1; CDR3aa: CASSTRGSETQYF
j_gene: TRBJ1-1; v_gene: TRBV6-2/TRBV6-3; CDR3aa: CASSTPSRTLEAFF
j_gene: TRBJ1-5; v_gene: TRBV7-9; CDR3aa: CASSFGTRNQPQHF
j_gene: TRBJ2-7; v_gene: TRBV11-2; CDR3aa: CASSLDLGLAGARAYEQYF
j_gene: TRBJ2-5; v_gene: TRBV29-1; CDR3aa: CSVVGAGEQETQYF
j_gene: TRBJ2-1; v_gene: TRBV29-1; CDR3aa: CSVARANEQFF
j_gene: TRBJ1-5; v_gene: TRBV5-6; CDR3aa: CASSRGVNNQPQHF
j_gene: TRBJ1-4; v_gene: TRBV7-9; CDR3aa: CASNPTGSSNEKLFF
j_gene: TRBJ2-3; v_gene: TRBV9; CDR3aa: CASSVASGAPDTQYF
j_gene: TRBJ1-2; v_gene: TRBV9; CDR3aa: CASSPGTDGYTF
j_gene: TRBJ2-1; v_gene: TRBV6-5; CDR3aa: CASSYRGMNNEQFF
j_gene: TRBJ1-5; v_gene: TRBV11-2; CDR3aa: CASSSPAGGTVFNQPQHF
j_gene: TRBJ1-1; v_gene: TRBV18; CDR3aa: CASSPPGGWTEAFF
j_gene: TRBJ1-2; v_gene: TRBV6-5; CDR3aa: CASSYSGRGTEIGYGYTF
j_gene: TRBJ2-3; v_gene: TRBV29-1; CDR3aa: CSVDLGLGTDTQYF
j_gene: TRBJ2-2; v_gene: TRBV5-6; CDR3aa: CASSALVGRGELFF
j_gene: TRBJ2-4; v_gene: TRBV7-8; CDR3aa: CASSLAPDRFGAKNIQYF
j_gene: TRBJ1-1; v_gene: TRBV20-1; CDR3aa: CSAGRNTEAFF